Reported below is one T cell receptor (beta chain). Original analysis: How many nucleated cells were present was estimated from reference gene primer amplification. The protocol was immunoSEQ multiplex PCR, while the TCRdb copy is restricted to in-frame clones and leaves out a portion. V and J calls and clone size are as listed in that table; D and trimming were resolved from the DNA. The table shows about 100,000 clones, with approximately 86% occurring only once. The sample is drawn from a study of blood T cell repertoires in COVID-19. At the level of the study: From the United States, Italy and Spain came samples of acute and convalescent COVID-19. Sources were T cells, B-cell-depleted T cells, or PBMCs; the material itself was cDNA or gDNA.

This CDR3 has 16 amino acids. Trimming removed 2 bases at V and 6 bases at J, with 17 bases between. The germline V gene has CDR1 MNHNS and CDR2 SASEGT. Sequences were obtained from peripheral blood. The sequence was obtained from a man aged 50 to 60 with active or convalescent COVID-19. This chain links TRBV6-1 with TRBJ2-1; D might be TRBD2 (6 bases). CDR3 in DNA: TGTGCCAGCAGTGAAAGTGACGCGGGATGGCCCAATGAGCAGTTCTTC. This encodes CASSESDAGWPNEQFF.